These 29 T cell receptor beta chains were all obtained from the same sample, sequenced in a study of blood T cell repertoires in COVID-19. Here immunoSEQ multiplex PCR was the method, and the copy in TCRdb shows in-frame clones only, minus some. Counted here are fewer than 300,000 clones, approximately 93% occurring once; the ten biggest clones make up around 2.2%. Sequenced input: peripheral blood. All receptors come from a woman in her 30s with COVID-19, enrolled during active disease.

This sequence joins TRBV6-6 and TRBJ1-5; 7 bases are shared with TRBD1. CDR3 length: 15 amino acids. Germline values: CDR1 MNHNY, CDR2 SVGAGI (reference sequence). V gave up 7 bases and J gave up 3 bases; unmatched junction bases: 9. The CDR3 DNA reads as TGTGCCAGCACCCGGGACAGAATATCCAATCAGCCCCAGCATTTT. Translated, it gives CASTRDRISNQPQHF.

The CDR3 coding sequence is TGTGCCACCAACCCGGGGAACACTGAAGCTTTCTTT. Its translation: CATNPGNTEAFF. This chain connects TRBV15 to TRBJ1-1; D is uncertain. The length of the CDR3 is 12 residues. Germline-derived CDR1 and CDR2 are LNHNV and YYDKDF (reference sequence). The V end lost 7 bases, the J end lost 1 base, and 7 bases lay between the germline ends.

This chain uses TRBV28 with TRBJ1-1; D gene ambiguous. Between the trimmed V and J ends, which lost 3 bases and 3 bases, there was a span of 8 bases. The V gene's germline CDR1 is MDHEN and CDR2 SYDVKM. CDR3 length: 13 residues. CDR3 in DNA: TGTGCCAGCAGTTTGAGGTTGGACACTGAAGCTTTCTTT. This translates into CASSLRLDTEAFF.

This chain uses TRBV5-1 with TRBJ1-1, with a weak D call TRBD1 (6 bases). CDR1 and CDR2 from the germline V gene are SGHRS and YFSETQ. V dropped 1 base and J dropped 4 bases, with 14 bases sitting between them. The CDR3 length is 15 residues. The CDR3 DNA sequence: TGCGCCAGCAGCTTGTATGGGACACCATCCACTGAAGCTTTCTTT. This gives the protein CASSLYGTPSTEAFF. Looking up the rest from reference TRBV5-1 and TRBJ1-1 gives the full variable domain: KAGVTQTPRYLIKTRGQQVTLSCSPISGHRSVSWYQQTPGQGLQFLFEYFSETQRNKGNFPGRFSGRQFSNSRSEMNVSTLELGDSALYLCASSLYGTPSTEAFFGQGTRLTVV.

The chain uses TRBV29-1 and TRBJ1-2, with D possibly being TRBD1 (5 bases). Trimming shortened V by 7 bases and J by 1 base, and 10 bases separated the two germline ends. Germline assignment: CDR1 SQVTM and CDR2 ANQGSEA. CDR3 length equals 12 residues. CDR3 residues: CSAPDINYGYTF. The CDR3 DNA reads as TGCAGCGCCCCGGACATTAACTATGGCTACACCTTC.

This clone appeared a few times. The rearrangement joins TRBV18 to TRBJ2-1; D not resolved. This CDR3 spans 17 amino acids. Per germline, CDR1 KGHSH and CDR2 LQKENI. Trimming took off 1 base at V and 0 bases at J, with 13 bases between the two ends. CDR3 amino acids: CASSPLIEQNSYNEQFF. The CDR3 nucleotides are TGTGCCAGCTCACCACTAATAGAACAGAACTCCTACAATGAGCAGTTCTTC.

The genes are TRBV5-1 and TRBJ2-1, with a tentative D call TRBD1 (6 bases). The CDR3 is made up of 16 amino acids. V lost 0 bases and J 6 bases, leaving 16 bases between the germline ends. Germline loops: CDR1 SGHRS, CDR2 YFSETQ. In DNA form, the CDR3 reads TGCGCCAGCAGCTTGGTTTCAGGGGACCCCCTCAATGAGCAGTTCTTC. Its protein is CASSLVSGDPLNEQFF. The complete variable domain, with remaining parts taken from reference TRBV5-1 and TRBJ2-1, reads KAGVTQTPRYLIKTRGQQVTLSCSPISGHRSVSWYQQTPGQGLQFLFEYFSETQRNKGNFPGRFSGRQFSNSRSEMNVSTLELGDSALYLCASSLVSGDPLNEQFFGPGTRLTVL.

The chain combines TRBV13 with TRBJ1-1; perhaps TRBD1 as D (5 bases). Germline CDR1 is PRHDT and CDR2 is FYEKMQ (reference sequence). This CDR3 has 14 amino acids. V was trimmed by 5 bases and J by 3 bases, leaving 13 bases between them. DNA for the CDR3: TGTGCCAGCAGCGCCGGGACTGCGCACACTGAAGCTTTCTTT. Amino acids: CASSAGTAHTEAFF. Full variable domain (remainder filled in from reference TRBV13 and TRBJ1-1): AAGVIQSPRHLIKEKRETATLKCYPIPRHDTVYWYQQGPGQDPQFLISFYEKMQSDKGSIPDRFSAQQFSDYHSELNMSSLELGDSALYFCASSAGTAHTEAFFGQGTRLTVV.

V is TRBV19 and J is TRBJ1-6; no clear D gene. Germline loops: CDR1 LNHDA, CDR2 SQIVND (reference sequence). Between the trimmed V and J ends, which lost 5 bases and 5 bases, there was a span of 4 bases. The CDR3 sequence is 12 residues long. DNA for the CDR3: TGTGCCAGTAGTCAAAATAATTCACCCCTCCACTTT. It codes for CASSQNNSPLHF.

This clone appeared once. The CDR3 sequence: CASSPGLEEGYTF. The CDR3 DNA sequence: TGTGCCAGCAGCCCTGGGTTAGAGGAAGGCTACACCTTC. This chain uses TRBV7-6 with TRBJ1-2; D not resolved. The germline V and J ends were trimmed by 5 bases and 8 bases, with 15 bases remaining between them. The CDR3 sequence is 13 residues long. Germline V gene lookup returns CDR1 SGHVS and CDR2 FNYEAQ.

The rearrangement uses TRBV9 and TRBJ1-1; D unclear. The CDR3 loop spans 12 amino acids. Germline V gene lookup returns CDR1 SGDLS and CDR2 YYNGEE. Trimming took off 0 bases at V and 6 bases at J, with 6 bases between the two ends. In DNA form, the CDR3 reads TGTGCCAGCAGCGTAGCTCAGTCTGAAGCTTTCTTT. This translates into CASSVAQSEAFF.

The V and J genes are TRBV5-1 and TRBJ2-7; 10 bases line up with TRBD1. CDR1 is SGHRS, CDR2 YFSETQ, per germline. The junction had 3 bases not matched to a gene; V was cut back by 1 base and J by 2 bases. The CDR3 is 15 amino acids. The CDR3 loop is CASSLWTGGTYEQYF. CDR3 DNA: TGCGCCAGCAGCTTGTGGACAGGGGGGACCTACGAGCAGTACTTC.

The chain is built from TRBV30 and TRBJ1-5; tentatively, D is TRBD1 (6 bases). CDR3 length: 14 residues. V dropped 1 base and J dropped 1 base, with 8 bases sitting between them. Germline V gene sequence: CDR1 GTSNPN, CDR2 SVGIG (reference sequence). The CDR3 reads CAWSEGVSNQPQHF. As DNA, the CDR3 is TGTGCCTGGAGTGAGGGGGTAAGCAATCAGCCCCAGCATTTT.

J is TRBJ1-1 and V is TRBV25-1; D remains unclear. V gave up 8 bases and J gave up 0 bases, with 13 bases separating them. Germline loops: CDR1 MGHDK, CDR2 SYGVNS. The CDR3 has 14 amino acids. The CDR3 spells CASSLGLMNTEAFF. The CDR3 DNA sequence: TGTGCCAGCTCCCTTGGCCTGATGAACACTGAAGCTTTCTTT.

The gene calls are TRBV6-5 and TRBJ1-6; D is uncertain. Between the trimmed V and J ends, which lost 2 bases and 3 bases, there was a span of 8 bases. The germline V gene encodes CDR1 MNHEY and CDR2 SVGAGI. This CDR3 region has 15 residues. CDR3 DNA: TGTGCCAGCAGTTACCAAGCCCACTATAATTCACCCCTCCACTTT. Encoded protein: CASSYQAHYNSPLHF.

In the case of this clone: Other DNA sequences in this specimen translate into the identical CDR3. The chain is built from TRBV18 and TRBJ1-2; a possible D gene is TRBD1 (6 bases). The germline CDR1 and CDR2 sequences are KGHSH and LQKENI. V lost 2 bases and J 2 bases, leaving 6 bases between the germline ends. The CDR3 has 13 amino acids. CDR3 in amino acids: CASSPTGNYGYTF. CDR3 bases: TGTGCCAGCTCACCAACAGGGAACTATGGCTACACCTTC.

This clone was seen a handful of times. The chain links TRBV5-1 to TRBJ1-2; 8 nucleotides align to TRBD1. Germline V CDR1 and CDR2: SGHRS, YFSETQ. This CDR3 contains 14 residues. V shed 4 bases, J shed 8 bases, and the junction held 10 bases outside the gene matches. The CDR3, as DNA: TGCGCCAGCAGCCCGTCGCAGGGGGCGCAAGGCTACACCTTC. Amino acids: CASSPSQGAQGYTF.

This chain links TRBV19 with TRBJ1-1, with 7 positions matching TRBD1. Per the germline V gene, CDR1 is LNHDA and CDR2 is SQIVND (reference sequence). J gave up 0 bases and V 8 bases, and 6 bases lay outside the gene matches. There are 14 residues in the CDR3. The CDR3 sequence is CASGGTALNTEAFF. CDR3 sequence (DNA): TGTGCCAGTGGAGGGACAGCACTGAACACTGAAGCTTTCTTT.

The chain couples TRBV20-1 to TRBJ1-5, with D possibly matching TRBD1 (6 bases). CDR1 and CDR2 from the germline V gene are DFQATT and SNEGSKA (reference sequence). This CDR3 region has 16 residues. V lost 3 bases and J lost 5, with 20 bases in between. CDR3 amino acids: CSASSPQGPPYQPQHF. CDR3 DNA sequence: TGCAGTGCTAGTTCCCCCCAGGGGCCGCCGTATCAGCCCCAGCATTTT.

This clone occurred once. J is TRBJ2-2 and V is TRBV15, with a weak D call TRBD1 (6 bases). V was cut by 0 bases and J by 3 bases, with 17 bases left in between. Germline assignment: CDR1 LNHNV and CDR2 YYDKDF (reference sequence). CDR3 length: 18 amino acids. CDR3 bases: TGTGCCACCAGCAGAGATTTATGGGGGACAAGTGACACCGGGGAGCTGTTTTTT. It encodes CATSRDLWGTSDTGELFF.

This chain connects TRBV9 to TRBJ2-1; TRBD1 is a possible D gene (5 bases). Trimming stripped 0 bases from V and 9 bases from J, with 16 bases between. The CDR3 has 15 amino acids. Germline CDR1 reads SGDLS; CDR2 reads YYNGEE. Here the CDR3 DNA reads TGTGCCAGCAGCGTAGAGGTTAGTGTGGGGCGTGAGCAGTTCTTC. It yields the protein CASSVEVSVGREQFF.

The chain joins TRBV19 to TRBJ1-2; TRBD1 agrees at 7 bases. Germline CDR1 reads LNHDA; CDR2 reads SQIVND (reference sequence). The CDR3 contains 15 residues. V was clipped by 5 bases and J by 2 bases; unmatched bases: 8. For the CDR3, the DNA is TGTGCCAGTAGTTGGGTCAGGGGGTCCAACTATGGCTACACCTTC. Translated, it gives CASSWVRGSNYGYTF.

This chain connects TRBV10-2 to TRBJ2-1; D not certain. From germline, CDR1 is WSHSY and CDR2 SAAADI. This CDR3 contains 14 residues. V gave up 4 bases and J gave up 4 bases, with 11 bases separating them. The CDR3 bases are TGCGCCAGCAGTGGGGTTAGCCTATACAATGAGCAGTTCTTC. Residues: CASSGVSLYNEQFF.

This sequence joins TRBV5-1 and TRBJ2-7; 8 nucleotides agree with TRBD2. The CDR3 runs to 15 residues. The ends lost 4 bases at V and 6 bases at J; junction bases unmatched: 12. Germline V lookup: CDR1 SGHRS, CDR2 YFSETQ. This chain's CDR3 is CASSPGLGAEVEQYF. The CDR3 DNA reads as TGCGCCAGCAGCCCGGGACTAGGGGCCGAGGTCGAGCAGTACTTC.

The chain recombines TRBV5-1 with TRBJ1-2, with a weak D call TRBD1 (5 bases). V shed 4 bases and J shed 3 bases, with 10 bases lying between them. CDR1 SGHRS and CDR2 YFSETQ come from the germline V gene. The CDR3 contains 13 residues. Here the CDR3 DNA reads TGCGCCAGCAGCCCCACAGGAGACTATGGCTACACCTTC. It yields the protein CASSPTGDYGYTF.

The rearrangement uses TRBV7-2 and TRBJ2-5; TRBD2 matches at 11 bases. This CDR3 has 15 amino acids. Germline lookup yields CDR1 SGHTA and CDR2 FQGNSA. Trimming removed 5 bases from V and 5 bases from J; junction bases left unmatched: 7. DNA for the CDR3: TGTGCCAGCAGCGGGGGACTAGCGGTCGGGGAGACCCAGTACTTC. Translated, it gives CASSGGLAVGETQYF.

The gene calls are TRBV5-1 and TRBJ1-1, with D possibly being TRBD1 (5 bases). CDR1 is SGHRS, CDR2 YFSETQ, per germline. V was clipped by 4 bases and J by 1 base, with 14 bases between them. The CDR3 has 15 residues. The CDR3 DNA reads as TGCGCCAGCAGCGACAGCGGGGCGGCGAACACTGAAGCTTTCTTT. This codes for CASSDSGAANTEAFF.

This clone showed up just once. V gene TRBV7-2 combines with J gene TRBJ2-2; 8 nucleotides line up with TRBD1. CDR1 SGHTA and CDR2 FQGNSA come from the germline V gene. V gave up 8 bases and J gave up 5 bases; unmatched junction bases: 10. The CDR3 covers 15 residues. The CDR3 DNA follows: TGTGCCAGCCGAGTGGGCAGGGGGCATACCGGGGAGCTGTTTTTT. Its translation is CASRVGRGHTGELFF.

The chain combines TRBV28 with TRBJ1-5, with TRBD1 as a possible D gene (5 bases). Trimming left V 7 bases short and J 4 bases short, with 11 bases between. The CDR3 length is 13 residues. CDR1 and CDR2 from the germline V gene are MDHEN and SYDVKM. The CDR3 region has the DNA TGTGCCAGCATATCCCCAGGGAATCAGCCCCAGCATTTT. Its protein product is CASISPGNQPQHF.